The 3 T cell receptor beta chains in this list originate from one sample, sequenced in a study of T cells in localized non-small cell lung cancer. The repertoire was sequenced with immunoSEQ multiplex PCR; TCRdb's copy has only in-frame clones and lacks some. This repertoire shows over 10,000 clones, 86% found once; its top ten account for roughly 58%. Here the sequenced sample was peripheral blood, taken before any cancer treatment. Receptors originate from a male donor aged 60 or over with stage III lung adenocarcinoma.

DNA for the CDR3: TGTGCCAGCAGCACGTTTAGGGGATATAATTCACCCCTCCACTTT. Its translation: CASSTFRGYNSPLHF. The V call is TRBV9, the J call TRBJ1-6, with D tentatively TRBD1 (5 bases). CDR3 length: 15 amino acids. V lost 4 bases and J 4 bases, leaving 12 bases between the germline ends. Germline values: CDR1 SGDLS, CDR2 YYNGEE.

This chain uses TRBV30 with TRBJ1-3; D unresolved. Germline lookup yields CDR1 GTSNPN and CDR2 SVGIG (reference sequence). Trimming stripped 5 bases from V and 0 bases from J, with 5 bases between. This CDR3 is 12 amino acids long. This CDR3 reads CAWESSGNTIYF. CDR3 bases: TGTGCCTGGGAGAGCTCTGGAAACACCATATATTTT.

The chain uses TRBV19 and TRBJ2-2, with 8 bases aligning to TRBD2. V was clipped by 6 bases and J by 6 bases; unmatched bases: 6. The CDR3 loop spans 14 amino acids. Germline V CDR1 and CDR2: LNHDA, SQIVND (reference sequence). This CDR3 is CASRIREGSGELFF. In DNA form, the CDR3 reads TGTGCCAGTAGGATCCGGGAGGGGTCCGGGGAGCTGTTTTTT.